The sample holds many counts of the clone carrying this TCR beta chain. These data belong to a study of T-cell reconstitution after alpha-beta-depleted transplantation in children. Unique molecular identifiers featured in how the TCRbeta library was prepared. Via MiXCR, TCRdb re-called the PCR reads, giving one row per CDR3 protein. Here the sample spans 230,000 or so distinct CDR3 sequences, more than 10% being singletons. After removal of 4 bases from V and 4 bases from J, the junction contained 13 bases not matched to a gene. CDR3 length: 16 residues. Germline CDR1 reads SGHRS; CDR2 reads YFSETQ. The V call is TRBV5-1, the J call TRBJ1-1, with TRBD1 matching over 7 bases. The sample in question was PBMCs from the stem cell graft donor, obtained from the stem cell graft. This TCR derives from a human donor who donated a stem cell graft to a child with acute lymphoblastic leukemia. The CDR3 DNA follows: TGCGCCAGCAGCGCAACAGGGGCGGTGGGAATCACTGAAGCTTTCTTT. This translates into CASSATGAVGITEAFF.